This T cell receptor (beta chain) was found in a study of CD8 T cells in Susac syndrome. Notes on the study in general: Expansion of clones was not seen in the CD4+ T cell repertoires of Susac syndrome. The study acknowledged a relatively small number of individuals in its TCR sequencing and HLA analysis.

The CDR3 is made up of 18 amino acids. Germline CDR1 is DFQATT and CDR2 is SNEGSKA (reference sequence). Germline trimming cut 1 base from V and 3 bases from J; bases unmatched to any gene: 16. An amount of RNA that ranged from roughly 0.5 to 1 ug was reverse transcribed with random hexamers. An immunoSEQ multiplex PCR generated amplified TCR beta CDR3 products spanning 54 Vbeta and 13 Jbeta. Via MiXCR, TCRdb re-called the immunoSEQ multiplex PCR reads, giving one row per CDR3 protein. The sample holds under 200,000 distinct CDR3 sequences; approximately 94% are singletons and the top ten take roughly 0.093%. Peripheral blood CD8+ and CD4+ T cells were profiled by TCR beta sequencing. As regards this clonotype: The antigen remains unidentified.

J is TRBJ2-3 and V is TRBV20-1, with 7 nucleotides matching TRBD2. The material sequenced was CD4+ T cells from PBMCs. The sequence was collected from a human donor with Susac syndrome. DNA for the CDR3: TGCAGTGCTAGAGGGATCGGCGGGGGAACCGGGTCGACAGATACGCAGTATTTT. Amino acid sequence: CSARGIGGGTGSTDTQYF.